This T cell receptor (beta chain) originates from a study of shared clonotypes between healthy human individuals. General study findings and limits: An expected dependence of interdonor clonotype sharing on sequencing depth was noted. The sampled material consisted only of blood, and tissue repertoires are likely to differ.

Worth noting for this clone: What it recognizes is unknown.

Each subset's genomic DNA was split evenly across several immunoSEQ plates. The repertoire was sequenced with immunoSEQ multiplex PCR; TCRdb's copy has only in-frame clones and lacks some. Counted here are over a million clones, around three quarters occurring once; the ten biggest clones make up 0.55% to 0.7%. Material for sequencing was memory CD4+ T cells from PBMCs. This sample's subset: CD45RA-negative fraction. The TCR sequence derives from a man in his late teens or twenties in good health. Some clones in this sample may be carry-over from other donors' samples.

As DNA, the CDR3 is TGTGCCAGCTCACCGACTCCCGGGACAGGGGGAACAGATACGCAGTATTTT. Translating gives CASSPTPGTGGTDTQYF. The gene calls are TRBV18 and TRBJ2-3, with 11 bases lining up with TRBD1. This CDR3 comprises 17 residues. Germline CDR1 reads KGHSH; CDR2 reads LQKENI. Trimming took 3 bases from V and 3 from J; bases not matched to a gene: 8.